This T cell receptor (beta chain) was sequenced for a study of chemoradiotherapy in HPV16-positive cancers. General study findings and limits: Functional assays defining HPV-specific T cells used only a couple of HPV16-positive patients. In HPV16-positive patients, HPV-responsive T-cell expansion tracked better recurrence-free survival.

Concerning this clone: What it recognizes is unknown.

The repertoire was sequenced with immunoSEQ multiplex PCR; TCRdb's copy has only in-frame clones and lacks some. The table shows under 50,000 clones, with 65% to 80% occurring only once. The germline V gene encodes CDR1 KGHSH and CDR2 LQKENI. The length of the CDR3 is 16 residues. Trimming left V 3 bases short and J 3 bases short, with 15 bases between. V is TRBV18 and J is TRBJ1-3; D remains unclear. This specimen was blood, taken from a patient who underwent chemoradiotherapy. This TCR came from a human donor with HPV-associated anogenital cancer. Here the CDR3 reads CASSPLDIESGNTIYF. The CDR3 bases are TGTGCCAGCTCACCTCTCGACATCGAGAGTGGAAACACCATATATTTT.